This record covers a single T cell receptor beta chain. No antigen is known for it. TCRbeta libraries were built with three rounds of nested PCR, modified from ARM-PCR. TCRdb reprocessed the multiplex PCR reads via MiXCR and lists one record per CDR3 protein. The data show roughly 70,000 distinct CDR3 sequences, approximately 68% seen once. These data originate in a study of tumor and adjacent non-tumor tissue in lung cancer. About the study: Patients comprised about a dozen adenocarcinoma, a couple of squamous cell carcinoma and 1 small cell lung cancer. Notes on the study in general: Tumor tissue had significantly higher TCR diversity than normal lung. Normal lung showed higher cumulative top 100 clone frequency than tumor.

The template was RNA from unsorted bulk tissue. The normal lung tissue was taken more than 3 cm from the tumor edge. Donors were chemotherapy-naive, newly diagnosed lung cancer surgical patients in China, August–late 2014. Specimen: distant non-tumor lung tissue. This clonotype originated in a woman aged 50 to 65 with non-small cell lung cancer.

The CDR3 loop reads CATSRDLIGVNTEAFF. DNA for the CDR3: TGTGCCACCAGCAGAGATCTCATTGGAGTGAACACTGAAGCTTTCTTT. This sequence joins TRBV15 and TRBJ1-1; no reliable D call. Trimming stripped 0 bases from V and 0 bases from J, with 11 bases between. CDR3 size: 16 residues. Germline CDR1 and CDR2: LNHNV and YYDKDF (reference sequence).